A selection of T cell receptor beta chains follows, all from one sample in a study of vaccination effects on CD4 cells after COVID-19. Their cognate antigens are unknown. This table comes from immunoSEQ multiplex PCR, and its TCRdb copy is limited to in-frame clones, with some not included. The sample includes 70,000 to 95,000 clones, roughly 73% of them seen just once. The source material was CD4+ T cells from PBMCs cultured with HCoV-OC43 spike peptides, sampled after COVID-19 vaccination. The receptors were gathered from a human donor who received a COVID-19 vaccine. CDR3s leave out the opening cysteine and the closing phenylalanine or tryptophan.

j_call	v_call	cdr3_aa
TRBJ1-2	TRBV4-3	ASSQGATNYGYT
TRBJ1-3	TRBV3-1/TRBV3-2	ASSPMTGSGNTIY
TRBJ2-1	TRBV7-2	ASSLVGTVGNEQF
TRBJ1-3	TRBV7-2	ASSLGTGGNTIY
TRBJ2-6	TRBV18	ASSPVRDAGANVLT
TRBJ1-4	TRBV2	ASSGQGSGEKLF
TRBJ2-5	TRBV7-2	ASSLRGVFFQETQY
TRBJ1-5	TRBV19	ASSKTTGPGSNQPQH
TRBJ1-5	TRBV6-6	ASSVQGGIGQPQH
TRBJ1-4	TRBV6-5	ASSYRDRMIEKLF
TRBJ2-1	TRBV28	ASSAWGPRYNEQF
TRBJ1-2	TRBV27	ASRGWVHGYT
TRBJ1-4	TRBV5-6	ASSLIGGSNEKLF
TRBJ1-5	TRBV6-6	ASSYSWAANQPQH
TRBJ1-2	TRBV6-6	ASSYGSGGNYGYT
TRBJ1-2	TRBV11-3	ASSDGGYYGYT
TRBJ1-2	TRBV18	ASSPLGQGADYGYT
TRBJ1-2	TRBV6-5	ASSYSGTSSYGYT
TRBJ1-1	TRBV7-9	ASSFDEVTEAF
TRBJ1-2	TRBV6-5	ASSYTGNHYGYT
TRBJ2-1	TRBV2	ASSDSNTEQF
TRBJ2-1	TRBV2	ASSGTGTFNEQF
TRBJ1-1	TRBV18	ASSGTGGRTEAF
TRBJ2-3	TRBV5-1	ASSLGGTQDTQY
TRBJ1-2	TRBV29-1	SVLSHTEDYGYT
TRBJ2-3	TRBV7-9	ASSRATDTQY
TRBJ2-1	TRBV12-3/TRBV12-4	ASSPAYNEQF
TRBJ1-6	TRBV6-1	ASSGGTSLHSYNSPLH
TRBJ2-5	TRBV7-8	ASSSTTGGYIAETQY
TRBJ1-3	TRBV28	ASSPGGFGNTIY
TRBJ1-2	TRBV12-3/TRBV12-4	ASSFPGTYGYT
TRBJ1-5	TRBV5-1	ASSLSGRDQPQH
TRBJ2-2	TRBV5-1	ASSTQTNTGELF
TRBJ2-3	TRBV2	ASTGDGTDTQY
TRBJ2-5	TRBV3-1/TRBV3-2	ASSQDRTSAEYQETQY
TRBJ1-3	TRBV19	ASIPGSSGNTIY
TRBJ2-1	TRBV6-2/TRBV6-3	ASSYSSRYNEQF
TRBJ1-5	TRBV7-2	ASSRTGGDQPQH
TRBJ1-1	TRBV28	ASSLLTGEAF
TRBJ1-5	TRBV28	ASSLPTTGNQH
TRBJ2-2	TRBV25-1	ASSEHRGSNAGELF
TRBJ1-6	TRBV12-3/TRBV12-4	ASSLKNSPLH
TRBJ1-1	TRBV6-5	ASSFRGQPNTEAF
TRBJ2-5	TRBV5-5	ASSLGGQGEETQY
TRBJ1-5	TRBV7-2	ASSLDSSNQPQH
TRBJ1-4	TRBV24-1	ATSEAGPMGEKLF
TRBJ2-2	TRBV19	ASSIGSGTNTGELF
TRBJ1-1	TRBV6-1	ASSEAWGRENTEAF
TRBJ2-3	TRBV6-5	ASSYPQGGTDTQY
TRBJ1-1	TRBV5-1	ASSYQRGNTEAF
TRBJ2-3	TRBV2	ASNGVGGSADTQY
TRBJ1-2	TRBV24-1	ATSARTGNYGYT
TRBJ2-1	TRBV7-2	ASSLRGGPYNEQF
TRBJ1-2	TRBV3-1/TRBV3-2	ASSQAGAGGYT
TRBJ2-2	TRBV19	ASKKLSLNTGELF
TRBJ1-4	TRBV7-2	ASSPQGQGNEKLF
TRBJ2-3	TRBV3-1/TRBV3-2	ASSRIGQGGTDTQY
TRBJ2-1	TRBV6-6	ASSPIAGVPSYNEQF
TRBJ1-5	TRBV18	ASSSLPEDSLSNQPQH
TRBJ1-6	TRBV7-2	ASSLTGGYNSPLH